The 25 T cell receptor beta chains given below trace back to one sample, sequenced in a study of blood T cell repertoires in COVID-19. Libraries were prepared by immunoSEQ multiplex PCR; TCRdb keeps only in-frame clonotypes and omits some of them. This sample has around 250,000 clones, with 85% to 90% found just once. The sample consisted of PBMCs or T cells enriched from blood (not recorded which). The origin of the receptors is a woman in her twenties or thirties who had recovered from COVID-19.

The V gene is TRBV28, the J gene TRBJ1-1; 8 positions agree with TRBD1. The V gene's germline CDR1 is MDHEN and CDR2 SYDVKM. CDR3 length: 14 amino acids. V lost 1 base to trimming and J lost 4 bases; unmatched junction nucleotides: 2. CDR3 amino acids: CASSLSTGGTEAFF. The CDR3 region has the DNA TGTGCCAGCAGTTTATCCACAGGGGGCACTGAAGCTTTCTTT. Supplemented by reference TRBV28 and TRBJ1-1, the full variable domain reads DVKVTQSSRYLVKRTGEKVFLECVQDMDHENMFWYRQDPGLGLRLIYFSYDVKMKEKGDIPEGYSVSREKKERFSLILESASTNQTSMYLCASSLSTGGTEAFFGQGTRLTVV.

For the CDR3, the DNA is TGTGCCAGCTCACCCCTTGCGGGACAGCAAGGAAACACCATATATTTT. It codes for CASSPLAGQQGNTIYF. The chain uses TRBV18 and TRBJ1-3, with TRBD1 identical over 7 bases. V trimming: 3 bases; J trimming: 4 bases; junction bases outside the gene matches: 9. CDR3 length equals 16 residues. CDR1 and CDR2 (germline): KGHSH, LQKENI.

The chain joins TRBV15 to TRBJ1-1; no clear D. Germline loops: CDR1 LNHNV, CDR2 YYDKDF (reference sequence). The CDR3 spans 15 residues. V lost 0 bases, J lost 9 bases, and 17 bases lay in between. CDR3 residues: CATSRDLEMTSKAFF. In DNA, the CDR3 is TGTGCCACCAGCAGAGATTTGGAGATGACCAGCAAAGCTTTCTTT.

The rearrangement uses TRBV27 and TRBJ2-1, with 10 nucleotides matching TRBD2. The germline V gene encodes CDR1 MNHEY and CDR2 SMNVEV (reference sequence). The V and J ends lost 2 bases and 4 bases, in that order; junction bases with no gene match: 8. This CDR3 spans 17 amino acids. The CDR3 sequence: CASSLGAGGPRYNEQFF. Here the CDR3 DNA reads TGTGCCAGCAGTTTAGGAGCGGGAGGGCCCCGTTACAATGAGCAGTTCTTC.

The chain combines TRBV11-2 with TRBJ2-7, with TRBD2 identical over 11 bases. CDR1 and CDR2 from the germline V gene are SGHAT and FQNNGV. This CDR3 comprises 15 residues. The J segment lost 9 bases and the V segment lost 5 bases, leaving 12 bases of the junction unmatched. Written as DNA, the CDR3 is TGTGCCAGCAGCGATTCTAGCGGGAGGACCTTGAGGCAGTACTTC. Translated, it gives CASSDSSGRTLRQYF.

The V gene is TRBV19, the J gene TRBJ2-3; 8 bases map to TRBD2. This CDR3 has 15 residues. J gave up 6 bases and V 2 bases, and 7 bases lay outside the gene matches. Per germline, CDR1 LNHDA and CDR2 SQIVND (reference sequence). In nucleotides, the CDR3 is TGTGCCAGTAGTATAATGTCTAGCGGGCCTGATACGCAGTATTTT. Protein sequence: CASSIMSSGPDTQYF.

The chain joins TRBV9 to TRBJ2-7; no reliable D call. Germline V gene lookup returns CDR1 SGDLS and CDR2 YYNGEE. The ends were cut back, 0 bases at V and 3 bases at J, with 13 bases in the middle. This CDR3 has 15 residues. CDR3 sequence: CASSVGQRNDYEQYF. The CDR3 nucleotides read TGTGCCAGCAGCGTAGGGCAGCGTAACGACTACGAGCAGTACTTC.

This sequence joins TRBV6-5 and TRBJ1-1, with a tentative D call TRBD1 (6 bases). Germline assignment: CDR1 MNHEY and CDR2 SVGAGI. The ends were cut back, 2 bases at V and 1 base at J, with 11 bases in the middle. The CDR3 extends over 15 amino acids. This chain's CDR3 is CASSYGGGRNTEAFF. The CDR3, as DNA: TGTGCCAGCAGTTACGGGGGCGGTCGGAACACTGAAGCTTTCTTT.

V usage is TRBV4-3 and J usage is TRBJ2-2, with 10 nucleotides matching TRBD1. Germline CDR1 reads LGHNA; CDR2 reads YSLEER. The ends lost 3 bases at V and 1 base at J; junction bases unmatched: 2. The CDR3 extends over 16 amino acids. The CDR3 reads CASSHGQGGNTGELFF. CDR3 bases: TGCGCCAGCAGCCACGGACAGGGGGGGAACACCGGGGAGCTGTTTTTT.

This clone was observed a handful of times. V gene TRBV6-5 combines with J gene TRBJ1-2; TRBD1 agrees at 10 bases. This CDR3 comprises 12 residues. V was pared by 8 bases and J by 8 bases, with 5 bases of the junction left unmatched. The V gene's germline CDR1 is MNHEY and CDR2 SVGAGI. This chain's CDR3 is CASVGTGEGYTF. The CDR3 DNA is TGTGCCAGCGTTGGGACAGGGGAGGGCTACACCTTC.

The CDR3 DNA follows: TGTGCCAGCAAGAAATTCCTTACAGGGCAAGCTAACTATGGCTACACCTTC. The encoded protein is CASKKFLTGQANYGYTF. The gene calls are TRBV27 and TRBJ1-2; D might be TRBD1 (6 bases). The CDR3 sequence is 17 residues long. The germline V gene has CDR1 MNHEY and CDR2 SMNVEV (reference sequence). V was shortened by 7 bases and J by 0 bases, with 21 bases between the two germline ends.

The chain is built from TRBV6-2 or TRBV6-3 and TRBJ1-1; 7 bases are shared with TRBD1. Trimming took 0 bases from V and 0 from J; bases not matched to a gene: 4. The germline gives CDR1 MNHEY, CDR2 SVGEGT. This CDR3 contains 16 residues. The CDR3 here is CASSYSGTDMNTEAFF. CDR3 DNA: TGTGCCAGCAGTTACTCCGGGACAGATATGAACACTGAAGCTTTCTTT.

The V and J genes are TRBV2 and TRBJ2-2; D perhaps matches TRBD2 (5 bases). Trimming removed 5 bases from V and 2 bases from J, with 12 bases in between. Germline values: CDR1 SNHLY, CDR2 FYNNEI. The CDR3 sequence is 15 residues long. In DNA, the CDR3 is TGTGCCAGCAGTTTGAGAGGGCAAAACACCGGGGAGCTGTTTTTT. Translated, it gives CASSLRGQNTGELFF.

The rearrangement uses TRBV18 and TRBJ1-5, with a possible D match to TRBD1 (6 bases). Trimming cost V 5 bases and J 1 base, with 15 bases left between them. This CDR3 is built from 16 residues. The germline V gene has CDR1 KGHSH and CDR2 LQKENI. The CDR3 DNA follows: TGTGCCAGCTCATCCACTGCCGGGACAAGCAATCAGCCCCAGCATTTT. Protein product: CASSSTAGTSNQPQHF. Full variable domain (missing parts from reference TRBV18 and TRBJ1-5): NAGVMQNPRHLVRRRGQEARLRCSPMKGHSHVYWYRQLPEEGLKFMVYLQKENIIDESGMPKERFSAEFPKEGPSILRIQQVVRGDSAAYFCASSSTAGTSNQPQHFGDGTRLSIL.

V is TRBV9 and J is TRBJ2-2; 13 bases fit TRBD2. Trimming removed 3 bases from V and 8 bases from J; junction bases left unmatched: 13. The CDR3 runs to 18 residues. The germline CDR1 and CDR2 sequences are SGDLS and YYNGEE. This CDR3 reads CASSAYAGLAGVRGELFF. The DNA for the CDR3 is TGTGCCAGCAGCGCCTACGCCGGACTAGCGGGAGTGAGAGGGGAGCTGTTTTTT.

V and J are TRBV7-8 and TRBJ2-7; tentatively, D is TRBD2 (6 bases). The CDR3 loop spans 18 amino acids. Trimming removed 1 base at V and 3 bases at J, with 22 bases between. Germline V gene data show CDR1 as SGHVS and CDR2 as FQNEAQ. The chain's CDR3 is CASSLVSVGGARFYEQYF. CDR3 nucleotides: TGTGCCAGCAGCTTAGTGTCGGTGGGCGGGGCTCGGTTCTACGAGCAGTACTTC.

Points on this clone: Different DNA sequences within this sample yield the same CDR3. This chain joins TRBV4-3 and TRBJ1-5; maybe TRBD1 (6 bases). Germline V gene data show CDR1 as LGHNA and CDR2 as YSLEER. This CDR3 has 14 residues. The V end was cut by 0 bases, the J end by 4 bases, with 7 bases between. The CDR3 coding sequence is TGCGCCAGCAGCCAAGATAGGGGGAATCAGCCCCAGCATTTT. This encodes CASSQDRGNQPQHF.

In DNA, the CDR3 is TGTGCCAGCAGCTCCCCGGGACTAGCGGGAGGGCAAGAGACCCAGTACTTC. Its protein is CASSSPGLAGGQETQYF. The genes are TRBV7-6 and TRBJ2-5, with TRBD2 identical over 16 bases. Germline V lookup: CDR1 SGHVS, CDR2 FNYEAQ. This CDR3 spans 17 amino acids. V lost 4 bases to trimming and J lost 2 bases; unmatched junction nucleotides: 4.

The V call is TRBV6-5, the J call TRBJ1-1; 8 bases agree with TRBD1. The CDR3 has 14 amino acids. CDR1 is MNHEY and CDR2 is SVGAGI in the germline V gene. Trimming removed 6 bases from V and 4 bases from J; junction bases left unmatched: 7. The DNA for the CDR3 is TGTGCCAGCAGAGAGACAGGGGCTTTCACTGAAGCTTTCTTT. Its protein product is CASRETGAFTEAFF.

The V call is TRBV11-1, the J call TRBJ2-4; weak D call: TRBD1 (5 bases). This CDR3 has 13 residues. Germline loops: CDR1 SGHAT, CDR2 FQDESV (reference sequence). V lost 5 bases and J 4 bases, leaving 9 bases between the germline ends. DNA for the CDR3: TGTGCCAGCAGCGCAGGGCCAAAAAACATTCAGTACTTC. Its translation: CASSAGPKNIQYF.

This chain joins TRBV7-9 and TRBJ1-3; D not resolved. CDR1 and CDR2 (germline): SEHNR, FQNEAQ (reference sequence). CDR3 length: 16 amino acids. The V gene lost 5 bases and the J gene lost 0 bases, with 14 bases spanning the gap. DNA for the CDR3: TGTGCCAGCAGCCCTTGGGAGATGAGCTCTGGAAACACCATATATTTT. It yields the protein CASSPWEMSSGNTIYF.

The CDR3 here is CASSLDREVQPQHF. The CDR3, as DNA: TGTGCCAGCAGCCTCGACAGGGAAGTTCAGCCCCAGCATTTT. The genes are TRBV6-5 and TRBJ1-5; 7 nucleotides align to TRBD1. The germline V gene encodes CDR1 MNHEY and CDR2 SVGAGI. The J segment lost 6 bases and the V segment lost 6 bases, leaving 8 bases of the junction unmatched. The CDR3 consists of 14 residues.

In its sample, this clone was seen once. The chain has TRBV28 and TRBJ2-1; 13 nucleotides match TRBD2. This CDR3 comprises 17 residues. Germline V gives CDR1 MDHEN, CDR2 SYDVKM. V was pared by 6 bases and J by 6 bases, with 11 bases of the junction left unmatched. The CDR3 protein is CASSPPGLAGAGNEQFF. CDR3 bases: TGTGCCAGCAGCCCACCAGGACTAGCGGGAGCAGGCAATGAGCAGTTCTTC.

This sequence joins TRBV24-1 and TRBJ2-3, with TRBD1 matching over 9 bases. Germline V CDR1 and CDR2: KGHDR, SFDVKD. The CDR3 runs to 17 residues. V shed 5 bases and J 7 bases; nucleotides not matched to a gene: 15. CDR3 DNA sequence: TGTGCCACCAGTGTACTCACCGGGACAGGGTTTTCATATACGCAGTATTTT. It encodes CATSVLTGTGFSYTQYF.

The rearrangement uses TRBV7-3 and TRBJ1-1; 8 nucleotides agree with TRBD1. The CDR3 runs to 12 residues. The J segment lost 8 bases and the V segment lost 5 bases, leaving 4 bases of the junction unmatched. CDR1 and CDR2 (germline): SGHTA, FQGTGA. The CDR3 loop reads CASSAGTGEAFF. The CDR3 DNA is TGTGCCAGCAGCGCCGGGACAGGAGAAGCTTTCTTT.